The source of this T cell receptor (beta chain) is a study of shared clonotypes between healthy human individuals. CDR3 size: 13 residues. The ends were cut back, 3 bases at V and 3 bases at J, with 8 bases in the middle. From germline, CDR1 is WNHNN and CDR2 SYGVQD (reference sequence). The data were produced by immunoSEQ multiplex PCR, yet TCRdb's version contains in-frame clones alone and is incomplete. The sample consists of over 300,000 clones, around 86% of them appearing once. The genes are TRBV10-1 and TRBJ1-1, with D possibly TRBD1 on 5 matching bases. The specimen was memory CD8+ T cells sorted from blood. Subset here: CD45RO+ cells pooled with CCR7-negative TemRA cells. This sequence was found in a man aged 18 to 29 in good health. This CDR3 is CASSDPGDTEAFF. The CDR3 DNA is TGCGCCAGCAGTGATCCGGGGGACACTGAAGCTTTCTTT.